The subject of this entry is one T cell receptor (beta chain). What it binds is not known. Thyroid surgery had not been preceded by any treatment in any patient. CDR1 and CDR2 (germline): ENHRY, SYGVKD. The CDR3 covers 17 residues. The V end was cut by 7 bases, the J end by 0 bases, with 19 bases between. The record originates from a study of metastatic and nonmetastatic thyroid tumors. Study-wide background: Repertoire data that came from the blood and tumor or nodule tissue of malignant and benign thyroid patients were compared. Notes on the study in general: Malignant thyroid tumors reportedly exceeded benign nodules significantly in TCR beta diversity, with the difference appearing in blood and tumor.

TCRdb re-analyzed the PCR reads using MiXCR. The sample consists of tens of thousands of clones, approximately 24% of them appearing once. The clonotype originates from a male donor with papillary thyroid cancer or a benign thyroid nodule (not recorded which). Some clones in this sample may be carry-over from other donors' samples. V is TRBV10-3 and J is TRBJ2-1; D possibly corresponds to TRBD2 (5 bases). The sequencing input was tumor tissue. The CDR3 DNA reads TGTGCCATCAAGCCAAGCGGTCTAGCTCCCTCCTACAATGAGCAGTTCTTC. Translation: CAIKPSGLAPSYNEQFF.